This is a list of T cell receptor beta chains from one sample in a study of CXCR3-negative and CXCR3-positive naive CD8 T cells. Using the 5' RACE reads, TCRdb records one entry per CDR3 protein without DNA. The sample table sets out about 130,000 distinct CDR3 sequences. The sequencing sample was made of naive CXCR3- CD8+ T cells from blood. Receptor source: a human donor in good health. Some clones in this sample may be carry-over from other donors' samples. Both conserved end residues are part of each CDR3.

j_call: TRBJ2-7; v_call: TRBV28; cdr3_aa: CASSLMDGAYEQYF
j_call: TRBJ2-2; v_call: TRBV6-5; cdr3_aa: CASSPLWGAKRELFF
j_call: TRBJ2-5; v_call: TRBV21-1; cdr3_aa: CASTSPGLYYLRETQYF
j_call: TRBJ2-3; v_call: TRBV12-3/TRBV12-4; cdr3_aa: CASTGSLADTQYF
j_call: TRBJ2-7; v_call: TRBV9; cdr3_aa: CASSAQTGNEQYF
j_call: TRBJ2-1; v_call: TRBV10-3; cdr3_aa: CAISEPSEYNEQFF
j_call: TRBJ2-1; v_call: TRBV20-1; cdr3_aa: CSASLGGFSYNEQFF
j_call: TRBJ1-5; v_call: TRBV12-3/TRBV12-4; cdr3_aa: CASSFPGQPQHF
j_call: TRBJ2-5; v_call: TRBV20-1; cdr3_aa: CSAYNRGPAQETQYF
j_call: TRBJ1-1; v_call: TRBV30; cdr3_aa: CAWSFEEFMNTEAFF
j_call: TRBJ2-1; v_call: TRBV3-2; cdr3_aa: CASSQLAGGPPYNEQFF
j_call: TRBJ2-3; v_call: TRBV7-6; cdr3_aa: CASSCIAGDGTDTQYF
j_call: TRBJ2-7; v_call: TRBV7-9; cdr3_aa: CASSPAGQLHYEQYF
j_call: TRBJ1-5; v_call: TRBV2; cdr3_aa: CASSELDISNQPQHF
j_call: TRBJ1-2; v_call: TRBV7-2; cdr3_aa: CASSVATDGYTF
j_call: TRBJ2-1; v_call: TRBV9; cdr3_aa: CASSRGSGGDNEQFF
j_call: TRBJ1-1; v_call: TRBV29-1; cdr3_aa: CSEYRGTEAFF
j_call: TRBJ1-1; v_call: TRBV6-5; cdr3_aa: CASSYRTENTEAFF
j_call: TRBJ2-7; v_call: TRBV28; cdr3_aa: CASSLSGGAYEKYF
j_call: TRBJ2-1; v_call: TRBV29-1; cdr3_aa: CSVGPAGEPRPYNEQFF